The rows below give T cell receptor beta chains drawn from one sample of a study of Graves' ophthalmopathy and Graves' hyperthyroidism. TCRdb re-analysed the multiplex PCR reads in MiXCR, keeping a single row per CDR3 protein. The table lists some 750,000 distinct CDR3 sequences, 35% to 50% of them singletons. Specimen: peripheral blood. Receptor source: an adult man with Graves' ophthalmopathy. The CDR3 runs from the conserved cysteine through the conserved F or W. The D gene is left open where the match is weak. Expanded clones are given a class, and other clones once, few, many or no size at all.

TRBV5-1	many	TRBJ1-2	.	TGTGCCAGCAGCTTGGTGGCAGGTTATGGCTACACCTTC	CASSLVAGYGYTF
TRBV7-8	.	TRBJ2-5	TRBD2	TGTGCCAGCAGTCGAAGCGGGGGGGCGGGGGAGACCCAGTACTTC	CASSRSGGAGETQYF
TRBV4-2	.	TRBJ1-3	.	TGTGCCAGCAGCCAAATGGGCCAGGGAGCTGGAAACACCATATATTTT	CASSQMGQGAGNTIYF
TRBV5-4	.	TRBJ2-7	TRBD1	TGTGCCAGCAGCCAAAGGGGACAGTCCTACGAGCAGTACTTC	CASSQRGQSYEQYF
TRBV9	.	TRBJ2-2	.	TGTGCCAGCAGCCGCTTCCGCAGGAACACCGGGGAGCTGTTTTTT	CASSRFRRNTGELFF
TRBV6-5	few	TRBJ2-7	TRBD2	TGTGCCAGCAGTACCCCGGGGGGTATGTACGAGCAGTACTTC	CASSTPGGMYEQYF
TRBV4-3	few	TRBJ1-4	.	TGCGCCAGCAGCCAGGGACTCAATGAAAAACTGTTTTTT	CASSQGLNEKLFF
TRBV2	once	TRBJ1-4	.	TGTGCCAGCAGGGTTCGGACGAAGCCCTTTTTT	CASRVRTKPFF
TRBV24-1	many	TRBJ1-5	TRBD1	TGTGCCACCAGTGATGAGGGGGCGGATCAGCCCCAGCATTTT	CATSDEGADQPQHF
TRBV25-1	.	TRBJ1-2	.	TGTGCCAGCAGCTTCCTGACAGGATTTTATGGCTACACCTTC	CASSFLTGFYGYTF
TRBV7-6	.	TRBJ2-5	TRBD2	TGTGCCAGCAGCTTTCTCGGGACCAGCGGGAGCCGCCAAGAGACCCAGTACTTC	CASSFLGTSGSRQETQYF
TRBV7-9	.	TRBJ1-4	.	TGCGCCAGCAGCCAAGATCCGCCGGGATTAAGTGAAAAACTGTTTTTT	CASSQDPPGLSEKLFF
TRBV7-9	many	TRBJ1-1	.	TGTGCCAGCAGCGCTAACAGGGACGGTGAAGCTTTCTTT	CASSANRDGEAFF
TRBV5-1	many	TRBJ1-2	.	TGCGCCAGCAGCTTGGCCCCAGGGATGTATGGCTACACCTTC	CASSLAPGMYGYTF
TRBV3-1	few	TRBJ2-7	.	TGTGCCAGCAGTTACGACCAGGAGTTCGAGCAGTACTTC	CASSYDQEFEQYF
TRBV12-3/TRBV12-4	.	TRBJ2-3	.	TGTGCCAGCAGTTTACTAGCCCACTTAGATACGCAGTATTTT	CASSLLAHLDTQYF
TRBV29-1	.	TRBJ1-2	.	TGCAGCTTAGGCGGGTTGTGGGGCCATGGCTACACCTTC	CSLGGLWGHGYTF
TRBV7-2	many	TRBJ1-2	.	TGTGCCAGCAGCTTAGGAGGACGTGGCTACACCTTC	CASSLGGRGYTF
TRBV2	.	TRBJ1-6	.	TGTGCCAGCAAGGGGGGGCAGAGGGCCCGGTCACCCCTCCACTTT	CASKGGQRARSPLHF
TRBV29-1	.	TRBJ1-2	.	TGCAGCGTTGCAGGGTCCGGAAACACCTTC	CSVAGSGNTF
TRBV19	many	TRBJ1-5	.	TGTGCCACCAACCCACCCGGGGACAATCAGCCCCAGCATTTT	CATNPPGDNQPQHF
TRBV7-2	many	TRBJ2-7	.	TGTGCCAGCAGCCTCACAGGGTCAGTCGGTTACGAGCAGTACTTC	CASSLTGSVGYEQYF
TRBV9	many	TRBJ1-4	.	TGTGCCAGCAGCCCATACAGCATTTCTAATGAAAAACTGTTTTTT	CASSPYSISNEKLFF